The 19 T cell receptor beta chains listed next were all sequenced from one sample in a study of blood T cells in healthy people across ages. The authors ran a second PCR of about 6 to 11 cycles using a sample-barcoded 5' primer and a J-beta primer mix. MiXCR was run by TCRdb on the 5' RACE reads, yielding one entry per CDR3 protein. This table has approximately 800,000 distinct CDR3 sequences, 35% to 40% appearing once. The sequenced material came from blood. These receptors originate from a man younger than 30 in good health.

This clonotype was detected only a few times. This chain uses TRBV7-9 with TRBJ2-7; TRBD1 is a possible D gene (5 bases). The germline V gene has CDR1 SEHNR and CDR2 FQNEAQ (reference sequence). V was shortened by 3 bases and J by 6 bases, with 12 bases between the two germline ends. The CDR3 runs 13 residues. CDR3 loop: CASSFRQPREQYF. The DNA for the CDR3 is TGTGCCAGCAGCTTCCGACAGCCTCGCGAGCAGTACTTC.

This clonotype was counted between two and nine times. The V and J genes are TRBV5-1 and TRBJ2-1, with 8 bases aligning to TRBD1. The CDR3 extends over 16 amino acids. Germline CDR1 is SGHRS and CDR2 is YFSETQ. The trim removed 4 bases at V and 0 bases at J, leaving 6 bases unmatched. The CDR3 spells CASSLTGVSSYNEQFF. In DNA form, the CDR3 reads TGCGCCAGCAGCCTGACAGGGGTCAGCTCCTACAATGAGCAGTTCTTC.

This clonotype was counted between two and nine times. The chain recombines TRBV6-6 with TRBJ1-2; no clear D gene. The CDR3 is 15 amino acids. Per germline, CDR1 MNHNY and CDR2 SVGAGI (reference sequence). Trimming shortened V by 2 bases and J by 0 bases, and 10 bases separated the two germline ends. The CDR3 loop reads CASSYMQIPNYGYTF. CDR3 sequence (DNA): TGTGCCAGCAGTTACATGCAGATTCCTAACTATGGCTACACCTTC.

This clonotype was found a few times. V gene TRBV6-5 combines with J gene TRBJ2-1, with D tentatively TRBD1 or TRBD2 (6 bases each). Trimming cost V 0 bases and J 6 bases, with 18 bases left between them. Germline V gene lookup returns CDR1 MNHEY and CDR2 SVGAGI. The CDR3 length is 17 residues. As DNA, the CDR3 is TGTGCCAGCAGTTACTCGACAGGAGCTAGCGCCCGCAATGAGCAGTTCTTC. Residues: CASSYSTGASARNEQFF.

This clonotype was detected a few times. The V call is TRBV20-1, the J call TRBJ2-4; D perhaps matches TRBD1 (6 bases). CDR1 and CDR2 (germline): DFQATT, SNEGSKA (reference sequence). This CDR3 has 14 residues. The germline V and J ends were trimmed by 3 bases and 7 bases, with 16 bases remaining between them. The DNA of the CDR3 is TGCAGTGCTAGGGACGACAGTGGGGGCAACATTCAGTACTTC. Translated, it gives CSARDDSGGNIQYF.

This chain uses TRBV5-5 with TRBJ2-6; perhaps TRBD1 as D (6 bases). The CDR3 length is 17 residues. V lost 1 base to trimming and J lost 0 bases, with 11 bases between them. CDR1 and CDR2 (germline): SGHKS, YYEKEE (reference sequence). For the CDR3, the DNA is TGTGCCAGCAGCTTGCGCCAGGGGTTCTCTGGGGCCAACGTCCTGACTTTC. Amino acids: CASSLRQGFSGANVLTF.

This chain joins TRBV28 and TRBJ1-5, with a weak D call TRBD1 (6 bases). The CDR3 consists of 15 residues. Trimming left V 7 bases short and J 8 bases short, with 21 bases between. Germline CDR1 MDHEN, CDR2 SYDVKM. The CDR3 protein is CASISGGGEGKPQHF. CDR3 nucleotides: TGTGCCAGCATCTCGGGGGGGGGCGAGGGTAAGCCCCAGCATTTT. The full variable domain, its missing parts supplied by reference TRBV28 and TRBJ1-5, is DVKVTQSSRYLVKRTGEKVFLECVQDMDHENMFWYRQDPGLGLRLIYFSYDVKMKEKGDIPEGYSVSREKKERFSLILESASTNQTSMYLCASISGGGEGKPQHFGDGTRLSIL.

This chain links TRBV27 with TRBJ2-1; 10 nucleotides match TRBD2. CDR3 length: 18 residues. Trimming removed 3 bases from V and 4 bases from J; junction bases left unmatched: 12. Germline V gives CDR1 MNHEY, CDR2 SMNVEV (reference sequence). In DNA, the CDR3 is TGTGCCAGCAGTTTTGGGCCGAAAACTAGCGGGGTATACAATGAGCAGTTCTTC. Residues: CASSFGPKTSGVYNEQFF.

As DNA, the CDR3 is TGCAGTGCTAGCGCCGGGGGAGGGGAGGTTGAGCAGTACTTC. It encodes CSASAGGGEVEQYF. This rearrangement joins TRBV20-1 to TRBJ2-5; 7 bases agree with TRBD2. CDR1 and CDR2 from the germline V gene are DFQATT and SNEGSKA (reference sequence). The CDR3 is made up of 14 amino acids. Losses at the gene ends were 3 bases for V and 11 bases for J; bases not matched to a gene: 15.

CDR3 nucleotides: TGTGCCAGCAGATACCGTACCGGGACTAGCGGGGGAAGCACAGATACGCAGTATTTT. Its translation is CASRYRTGTSGGSTDTQYF. The chain combines TRBV12-3 or TRBV12-4 with TRBJ2-3; 14 bases line up with TRBD2. Losses at the gene ends were 6 bases for V and 0 bases for J; bases not matched to a gene: 11. The CDR3 is made up of 19 amino acids.

In nucleotides, the CDR3 is TGTGCCACCAGCAGAGGAGTACAGTCCCCTGAAAAACTGTTTTTT. This sequence encodes CATSRGVQSPEKLFF. The rearrangement joins TRBV15 to TRBJ1-4; D uncertain. The germline CDR1 and CDR2 sequences are LNHNV and YYDKDF (reference sequence). Trimming took 1 base from V and 7 from J, leaving 13 bases between them. The CDR3 has 15 amino acids.

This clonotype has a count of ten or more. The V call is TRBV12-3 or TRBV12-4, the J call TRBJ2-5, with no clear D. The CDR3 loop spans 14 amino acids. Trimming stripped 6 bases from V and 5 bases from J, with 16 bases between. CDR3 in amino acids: CASSLTPLSETQYF. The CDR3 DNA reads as TGTGCCAGCAGCTTGACACCTCTAAGTGAGACCCAGTACTTC.

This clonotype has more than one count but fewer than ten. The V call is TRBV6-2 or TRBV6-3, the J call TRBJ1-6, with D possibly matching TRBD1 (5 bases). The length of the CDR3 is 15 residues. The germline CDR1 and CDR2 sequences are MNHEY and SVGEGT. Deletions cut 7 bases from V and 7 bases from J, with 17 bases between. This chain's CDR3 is CASKMGDRKNSPLHF. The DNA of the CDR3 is TGTGCCAGCAAGATGGGTGACAGAAAGAATTCACCCCTCCACTTT.

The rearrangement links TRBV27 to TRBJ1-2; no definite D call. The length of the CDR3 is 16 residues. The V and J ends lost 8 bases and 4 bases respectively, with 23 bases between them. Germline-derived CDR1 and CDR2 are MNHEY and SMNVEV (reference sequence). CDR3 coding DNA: TGTGCCAGCGGATCCCCGGCACGCGGGAGCCTCTATGGCTACACCTTC. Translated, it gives CASGSPARGSLYGYTF.

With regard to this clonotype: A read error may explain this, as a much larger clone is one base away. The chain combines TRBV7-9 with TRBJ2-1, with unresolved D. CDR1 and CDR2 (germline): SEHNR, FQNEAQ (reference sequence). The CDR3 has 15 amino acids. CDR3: CASSLGSPIYNGQFF. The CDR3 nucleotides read TGTGCCAGCAGCTTAGGCAGCCCAATCTACAATGGGCAGTTCTTC.

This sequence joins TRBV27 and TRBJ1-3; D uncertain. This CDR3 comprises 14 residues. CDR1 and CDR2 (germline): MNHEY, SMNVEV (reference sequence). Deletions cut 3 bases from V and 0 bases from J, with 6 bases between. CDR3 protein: CASSFTGSGNTIYF. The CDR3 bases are TGTGCCAGCAGTTTCACGGGCTCTGGAAACACCATATATTTT.

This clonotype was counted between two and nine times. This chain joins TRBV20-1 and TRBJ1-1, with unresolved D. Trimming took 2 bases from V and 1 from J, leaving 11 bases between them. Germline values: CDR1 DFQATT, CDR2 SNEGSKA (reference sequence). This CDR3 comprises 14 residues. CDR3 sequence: CSARNMDGNTEAFF. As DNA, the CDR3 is TGCAGTGCTAGAAACATGGACGGGAACACTGAAGCTTTCTTT.

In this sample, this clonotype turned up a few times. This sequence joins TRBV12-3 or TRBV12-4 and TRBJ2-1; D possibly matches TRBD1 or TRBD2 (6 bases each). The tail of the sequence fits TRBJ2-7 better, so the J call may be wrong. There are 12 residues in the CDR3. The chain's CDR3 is CASRRGQNEQYF. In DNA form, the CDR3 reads TGTGCCAGCAGGCGGGGACAAAATGAGCAGTACTTC.

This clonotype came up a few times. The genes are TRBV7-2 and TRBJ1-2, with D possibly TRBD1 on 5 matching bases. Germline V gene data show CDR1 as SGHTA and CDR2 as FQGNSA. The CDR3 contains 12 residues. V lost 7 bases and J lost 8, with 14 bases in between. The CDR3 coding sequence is TGTGCCAGCAACCAACCGGGACCGGGCTACACCTTC. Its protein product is CASNQPGPGYTF.